These T cell receptor beta chains were read from a single sample in a study of T cell responses to AZD1222 COVID-19 vaccine. The repertoire was sequenced with immunoSEQ multiplex PCR; TCRdb's copy has only in-frame clones and lacks some. The table shows around 80,000 clones, with 80% to 90% occurring only once. This specimen consisted of peripheral blood, obtained 28 days after the second AZD1222 dose. These receptors originate from an adult who received the AZD1222 COVID-19 vaccine. Both conserved end residues are part of each CDR3. The D gene is left open where the match is weak. A row's size may be missing; if present it is once, few, many or a size class.

V	D	J	size	DNA	CDR3
TRBV30	TRBD1	TRBJ1-5	-	TGTGCCTGGAACAGGGGGCCGGAGCCCCAGCATTTT	CAWNRGPEPQHF
TRBV7-2	-	TRBJ2-6	-	TGTGCCAGCAGCCCCGGCGGGTCTGGGGCCAACGTCCTGACTTTC	CASSPGGSGANVLTF
TRBV7-7	-	TRBJ2-1	-	TGTGCTAGCGGCCGGAGCCGGGACAGCACATACAATGAGCAGTTCTTC	CASGRSRDSTYNEQFF
TRBV28	TRBD1	TRBJ1-5	-	TGTGCCAGCAGTGATCCGGGACAGGGGGGCAATCAGCCCCAGCATTTT	CASSDPGQGGNQPQHF
TRBV7-3	-	TRBJ2-1	-	TGTGCCAGCAGCTTAACGTTCGGAAGCAACAATGAGCAGTTCTTC	CASSLTFGSNNEQFF
TRBV18	TRBD2	TRBJ2-5	-	TGTGCCAGCTCGCAGCGGGAGGTCCAAGAGACCCAGTACTTC	CASSQREVQETQYF
TRBV5-1	-	TRBJ1-1	-	TGCGCCAGCAGCTGGGAGCAGGGGGAAGCTTTCTTT	CASSWEQGEAFF
TRBV7-2	-	TRBJ1-2	once	TGTGCCAGCAGCTTAGGAGCCGGGGATGGGTATGGCTACACCTTC	CASSLGAGDGYGYTF
TRBV18	-	TRBJ1-1	-	TGTGCCAGCTCCCAGGGTGGTGGGAACACTGAAGCTTTCTTT	CASSQGGGNTEAFF
TRBV28	-	TRBJ2-6	once	TGTGCCAGCAGTTTAAGGGGCTCTGGGGCCAACGTCCTGACTTTC	CASSLRGSGANVLTF
TRBV6-2/TRBV6-3	-	TRBJ1-1	-	TGTGCCAGCAGTGCCATGCTGGGGGGGGATGTGAACACTGAAGCTTTCTTT	CASSAMLGGDVNTEAFF
TRBV13	-	TRBJ1-1	-	TGTGCCAGCAGCCGAGACGGAGGGAACACTGAAGCTTTCTTT	CASSRDGGNTEAFF
TRBV28	TRBD2	TRBJ2-2	few	TGTGCCAGCAGTCCGCCTAGCGGGAGGAACACCGGGGAGCTGTTTTTT	CASSPPSGRNTGELFF
TRBV10-3	-	TRBJ1-4	-	TGTGCCATCAGGGGGTCGGCTAATGAAAAACTGTTTTTT	CAIRGSANEKLFF
TRBV27	TRBD1	TRBJ2-7	-	TGTGCCAGCAGCCCCGGGACAGGGGGGTACGAGCAGTACTTC	CASSPGTGGYEQYF
TRBV5-1	-	TRBJ2-5	-	TGCGCCACCAACCTTGGGACGGTCCAAGAGACCCAGTACTTC	CATNLGTVQETQYF
TRBV19	-	TRBJ2-7	-	TGTGCCAGTAGATCCGACAGGTCCTCCTACGAGCAGTACTTC	CASRSDRSSYEQYF
TRBV27	-	TRBJ1-5	once	TGTGCCAGCAGCCTCGGACGGGCCCAGCCCCAGCATTTT	CASSLGRAQPQHF
TRBV9	-	TRBJ1-3	-	TGTGCCAGCAGCACCAACCCGGGACTAACTGGAAACACCATATATTTT	CASSTNPGLTGNTIYF
TRBV5-5	-	TRBJ1-4	-	TGTGCCAGCAGCTTGGATGTGGGGACTAATGAAAAACTGTTTTTT	CASSLDVGTNEKLFF
TRBV5-6	TRBD1	TRBJ1-5	-	TGTGCCAGCAGCCGATTGACAGGGGGCAAAGGGAATCAGCCCCAGCATTTT	CASSRLTGGKGNQPQHF
TRBV3-1/TRBV3-2	TRBD2	TRBJ2-7	few	TGTGCCAGCAGCCAAATAGCGGGAGGGGGGGTAGGCTACGAGCAGTACTTC	CASSQIAGGGVGYEQYF
TRBV18	TRBD1	TRBJ1-1	-	TGTGCCAGCTCCCGGACAGGGGAGAGGGGCACTGAAGCTTTCTTT	CASSRTGERGTEAFF